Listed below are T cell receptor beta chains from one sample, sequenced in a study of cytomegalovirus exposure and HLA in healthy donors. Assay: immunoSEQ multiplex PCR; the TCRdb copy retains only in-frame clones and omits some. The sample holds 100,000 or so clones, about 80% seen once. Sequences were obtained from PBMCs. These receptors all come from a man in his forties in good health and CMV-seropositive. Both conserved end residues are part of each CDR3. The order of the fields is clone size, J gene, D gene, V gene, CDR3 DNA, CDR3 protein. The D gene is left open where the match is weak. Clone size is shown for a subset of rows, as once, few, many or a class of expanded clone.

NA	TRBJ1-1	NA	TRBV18	TGTGCCAGCTCGCCCATTTCAATTCGAGGGAACACTGAAGCTTTCTTT	CASSPISIRGNTEAFF
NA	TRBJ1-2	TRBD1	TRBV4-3	TGCGCCAGCAGGAAAACCGGGACAGGGGGAAGCGGCTACACCTTC	CASRKTGTGGSGYTF
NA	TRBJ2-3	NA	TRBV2	TGTGCCAGCACTAGCGAACGCACAGATACGCAGTATTTT	CASTSERTDTQYF
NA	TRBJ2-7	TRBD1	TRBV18	TGTGCCAGCTCACCAACAGGGGGCTCCTACGAGCAGTACTTC	CASSPTGGSYEQYF
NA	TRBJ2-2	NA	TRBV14	TGTGCCAGCAGCCCCTTTTCGTCGGTTTCCGGGGAGCTGTTTTTT	CASSPFSSVSGELFF
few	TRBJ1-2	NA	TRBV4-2	TGTGCCAGCAGCCAAGATTCAGGGGTAGAGGGCTACACCTTC	CASSQDSGVEGYTF
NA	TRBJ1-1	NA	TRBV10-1	TGCGCCAGCAGTGTTTCAGTGAACACTGAAGCTTTCTTT	CASSVSVNTEAFF
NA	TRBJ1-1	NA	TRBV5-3	TGTGCCAGAAGCTTGGTGGGATGGGAGGGCACTGAAGCTTTCTTT	CARSLVGWEGTEAFF
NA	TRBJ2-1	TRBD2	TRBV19	TGTGCCAGTAGTATGGGGACTAGCGGGAGTTGGAACAATGAGCAGTTCTTC	CASSMGTSGSWNNEQFF
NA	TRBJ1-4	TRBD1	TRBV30	TGTGCCTGGAGTCGGCAGGGGGGAGAAAAACTGTTTTTT	CAWSRQGGEKLFF
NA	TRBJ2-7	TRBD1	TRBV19	TGTGCCAGTAGTGGCTGGGACAGGGGAAACGGCGAGCAGTACTTC	CASSGWDRGNGEQYF
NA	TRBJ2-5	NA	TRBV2	TGTGCCAGCAGTGGAGAATTAAATTCTGAGACCCAGTACTTC	CASSGELNSETQYF
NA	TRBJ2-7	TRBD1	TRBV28	TGTGCCAGCAGAACCGGGACAGGGAATATTTACGAGCAGTACTTC	CASRTGTGNIYEQYF
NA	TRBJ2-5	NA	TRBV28	TGTGCCAGCAGTTTGAGAGGGAAGGAGGAGACCCAGTACTTC	CASSLRGKEETQYF
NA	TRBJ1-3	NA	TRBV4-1	TGCGCCAGCAGCCAAGAAGCTGATTCTGGAAACACCATATATTTT	CASSQEADSGNTIYF
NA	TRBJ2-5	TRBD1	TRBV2	TGTGCCAGCAGATGGACAGGGTCGTACCAAGAGACCCAGTACTTC	CASRWTGSYQETQYF
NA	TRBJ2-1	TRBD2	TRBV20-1	TGCAGTGCTAAGACTAGCGATGAGCAGTTCTTC	CSAKTSDEQFF